This TCR beta chain was captured by sequencing in a study of blood T cell repertoires in COVID-19. The authors' processing: Using reference gene primer amplification, nucleated cell counts were estimated. TCRdb's table, derived via immunoSEQ multiplex PCR, lists solely in-frame clones and lacks some. For V, J and clone size, that table is used; D and trimming come from the DNA. The repertoire holds roughly 150,000 clones, with around 81% as singletons. This clone was counted only a few times. Trimming shortened V by 4 bases and J by 1 base, and 7 bases separated the two germline ends. The germline gives CDR1 SGHTA, CDR2 FQGTGA. This CDR3 is built from 13 residues.

This TCR was sampled from a woman older than 75 with COVID-19, enrolled during active disease. The material sequenced was peripheral blood. The chain uses TRBV7-3 and TRBJ1-1; no firm D call. The CDR3 region is CASSSYKNTEAFF. CDR3 DNA: TGTGCCAGCAGCTCTTACAAGAACACTGAAGCTTTCTTT.